This T cell receptor (beta chain) stems from a study of CD8+CD57+ T cells in acquired aplastic anemia. Study overall: Sorting CD4+ and CD8+ cells gave DNA averaging about 3.2 ug.

In patients chosen for sequencing, flow cytometry had shown CD8+CD57+ cell expansion. Severe acquired aplastic anemia was diagnosed in all patients. No patient had been given any therapy when blood was sampled. CDR3 and TCR beta VDJ profiling relied on genomic DNA as the template. One entry per CDR3 protein results from TCRdb running MiXCR on the reads. The sample lists roughly 180,000 distinct CDR3 sequences, approximately 48% occurring once. This sequence was found in a human donor with aplastic anemia. The sequenced material came from sorted CD4+, CD8+, or CD8+CD57+ T cells (not recorded which) from PBMCs.

The CDR3 nucleotides read TGCAGTGCTAGACTCTACAATGAGCAGTTCTTC. Translated: CSARLYNEQFF. The genes are TRBV20-1 and TRBJ2-1, with D hard to call. There are 11 residues in the CDR3. Germline V lookup: CDR1 DFQATT, CDR2 SNEGSKA (reference sequence). V lost 2 bases and J 3 bases, leaving 2 bases between the germline ends.